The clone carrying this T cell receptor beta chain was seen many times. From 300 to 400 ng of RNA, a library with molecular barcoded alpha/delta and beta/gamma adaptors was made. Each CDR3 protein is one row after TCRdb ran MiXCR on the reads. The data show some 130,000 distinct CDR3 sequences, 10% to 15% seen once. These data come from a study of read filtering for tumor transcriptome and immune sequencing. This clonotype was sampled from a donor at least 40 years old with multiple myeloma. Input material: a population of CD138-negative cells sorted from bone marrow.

CDR3 sequence (DNA): TGCAGTGCTACCCCGGGGGTGGACGAGCAGTACTTC. It translates to CSATPGVDEQYF. The chain uses TRBV20-1 and TRBJ2-7; possible D gene TRBD2, 6 bases. Germline CDR1 and CDR2: DFQATT and SNEGSKA (reference sequence). The CDR3 has 12 residues. Trimming cost V 4 bases and J 5 bases, with 12 bases left between them.